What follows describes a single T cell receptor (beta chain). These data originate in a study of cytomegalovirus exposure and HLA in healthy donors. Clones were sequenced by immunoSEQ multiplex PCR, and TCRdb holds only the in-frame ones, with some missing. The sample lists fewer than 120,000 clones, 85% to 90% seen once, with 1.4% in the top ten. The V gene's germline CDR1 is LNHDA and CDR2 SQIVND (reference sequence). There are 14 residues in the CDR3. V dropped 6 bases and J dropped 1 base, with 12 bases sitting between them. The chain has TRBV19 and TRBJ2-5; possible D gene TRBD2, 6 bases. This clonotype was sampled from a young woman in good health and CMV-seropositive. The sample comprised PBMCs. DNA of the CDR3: TGTGCCAGTAGGCGCAGCGGGTTCCAAGAGACCCAGTACTTC. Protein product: CASRRSGFQETQYF.